This T cell receptor (beta chain) was recovered during a study of patients and donors after allogeneic stem cell transplantation. The germline CDR1 and CDR2 sequences are SEHNR and FQNEAQ (reference sequence). CDR3 length equals 14 residues. V was trimmed by 3 bases and J by 3 bases, leaving 11 bases between them. There are a few counts of this clonotype. From the RT-PCR reads, TCRdb called clonotypes with MiXCR, one entry per CDR3 protein. The sample holds about a million distinct CDR3 sequences, more than 15% seen once. The receptor was derived from a human donor who was either an allogeneic HSCT recipient or a stem cell or donor lymphocyte infusion donor (not recorded which). It is not recorded whose cells these are; they may come from a transplant donor. This chain uses TRBV7-9 with TRBJ1-1; weak D call: TRBD1 (6 bases). The sequencing input was blood, either unsorted or a sorted T cell fraction (not recorded which). For the CDR3, the DNA is TGTGCCAGCAGCTTTCTCCCAGGGGACACTGAAGCTTTCTTT. Amino acid sequence: CASSFLPGDTEAFF.